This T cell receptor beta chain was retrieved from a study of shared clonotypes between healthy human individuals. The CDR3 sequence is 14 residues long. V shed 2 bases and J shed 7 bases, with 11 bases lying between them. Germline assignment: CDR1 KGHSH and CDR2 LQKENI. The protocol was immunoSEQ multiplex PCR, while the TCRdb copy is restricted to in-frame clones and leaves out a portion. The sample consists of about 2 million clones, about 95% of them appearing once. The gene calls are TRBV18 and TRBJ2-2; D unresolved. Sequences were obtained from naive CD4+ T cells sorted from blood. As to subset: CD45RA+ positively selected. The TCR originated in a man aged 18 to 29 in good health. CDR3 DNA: TGTGCCAGCTCACCAGAAAAGGGTATCGGGGAGCTGTTTTTT. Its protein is CASSPEKGIGELFF.